The entry that follows covers one T cell receptor (beta chain) sequence. This sample was taken from a study of long-term antiretroviral therapy in people with HIV. The samples comprised roughly 0.9-10 million cryopreserved PBMC ahead of DNA extraction. With V trimmed by 0 bases and J by 4 bases, 5 bases remained unmatched. This CDR3 is 16 amino acids long. Germline CDR1 is SNHLY and CDR2 is FYNNEI. At the survey level, the v3.0 immunoSEQ assay was run. Clones were read by immunoSEQ multiplex PCR, and TCRdb kept only the in-frame ones, dropping some. Among tens of thousands of clones listed, around 84% were seen once.

The input for sequencing was unsorted PBMCs, taken 0.4 years after starting antiretroviral therapy. The receptor was isolated from a man aged 18 to 30 with HIV. The chain joins TRBV2 to TRBJ2-7, with 11 bases lining up with TRBD2. The DNA of the CDR3 is TGTGCCAGCAGTGAAGCGTGGTCTAGCGGGAGGTACGAGCAGTACTTC. It codes for CASSEAWSSGRYEQYF.